The 28 T cell receptor beta chains below come from one sample, sequenced in a study of T-cell reconstitution after alpha-beta-depleted transplantation in children. For TCRbeta, the library was prepared with unique molecular identifiers. In TCRdb, the PCR reads were re-called with MiXCR into one record per CDR3 protein. The profile shows 250,000 to 300,000 distinct CDR3 sequences, roughly a tenth of them singletons. Source: PBMCs, taken before TCRalphabeta/CD19-depleted stem cell transplant. Receptor source: a boy in the first two years of life with acute myeloid leukemia, due to receive a stem cell transplant.

Many counts were recorded for this clonotype. This rearrangement joins TRBV12-3 or TRBV12-4 to TRBJ2-5; D may be TRBD2 (6 bases). This CDR3 spans 16 amino acids. Trimming removed 9 bases at V and 2 bases at J, with 22 bases between. The DNA of the CDR3 is TGTGCCAGTCGTGCGGAGGGCGGACCCCTACAAGAGACCCAGTACTTC. It codes for CASRAEGGPLQETQYF.

Ten or more counts support this clonotype. This chain joins TRBV29-1 and TRBJ1-4; D is undetermined. Germline CDR1 is SQVTM and CDR2 is ANQGSEA. V was cut by 1 base and J by 4 bases, with 4 bases left in between. The CDR3 sequence is 12 residues long. This chain's CDR3 is CSVEVGNEKLFF. In DNA, the CDR3 is TGCAGCGTTGAAGTGGGTAATGAAAAACTGTTTTTT.

This clonotype was seen ten or more times. The chain joins TRBV6-2 or TRBV6-3 to TRBJ2-1; tentatively, D is TRBD1 or TRBD2 (5 bases each). Germline CDR1 MNHEY, CDR2 SVGEGT. V lost 5 bases to trimming and J lost 0 bases, with 14 bases between them. The CDR3 totals 16 residues. The CDR3 DNA reads as TGTGCCAGCAGTAGATTCCGGGACGCCTCCTACAATGAGCAGTTCTTC. This gives the protein CASSRFRDASYNEQFF.

This clonotype has more than one count but fewer than ten. This chain uses TRBV5-1 with TRBJ2-3; D uncertain. The germline gives CDR1 SGHRS, CDR2 YFSETQ. This CDR3 has 15 amino acids. V lost 0 bases to trimming and J lost 2 bases, with 10 bases between them. The CDR3: CASSLEGFITDTQYF. DNA of the CDR3: TGCGCCAGCAGCTTGGAGGGTTTTATCACAGATACGCAGTATTTT. The full variable domain, completed using reference TRBV5-1 and TRBJ2-3, is KAGVTQTPRYLIKTRGQQVTLSCSPISGHRSVSWYQQTPGQGLQFLFEYFSETQRNKGNFPGRFSGRQFSNSRSEMNVSTLELGDSALYLCASSLEGFITDTQYFGPGTRLTVL.

The gene calls are TRBV18 and TRBJ1-5; TRBD1 is a possible D gene (5 bases). The CDR3 runs 15 residues. Trimming removed 0 bases from V and 4 bases from J, with 10 bases in between. Germline V CDR1 and CDR2: KGHSH, LQKENI. In DNA form, the CDR3 reads TGTGCCAGCTCACCACCGGAGGAGGGGAATCAGCCCCAGCATTTT. It yields the protein CASSPPEEGNQPQHF.

In its sample, this clonotype was seen many times. The CDR3 reads CASSPTGARVRYF. The CDR3, as DNA: TGTGCCAGCAGCCCGACGGGGGCACGAGTTAGGTACTTC. The chain uses TRBV7-2 and TRBJ2-7; either TRBD1 or TRBD2 may fit D (6 bases each). CDR1 is SGHTA, CDR2 FQGNSA, per germline. The CDR3 length is 13 residues. Trimming stripped 5 bases from V and 12 bases from J, with 20 bases between. The complete variable domain, with remaining parts taken from reference TRBV7-2 and TRBJ2-7, reads GAGVSQSPSNKVTEKGKDVELRCDPISGHTALYWYRQSLGQGLEFLIYFQGNSAPDKSGLPSDRFSAERTGGSVSTLTIQRTQQEDSAVYLCASSPTGARVRYFGPGTRLTVT.

This clonotype was seen ten or more times. The chain carries TRBV15 and TRBJ2-1; D call uncertain. The CDR3 covers 13 residues. Trimming left V 4 bases short and J 5 bases short, with 9 bases between. The germline CDR1 and CDR2 sequences are LNHNV and YYDKDF (reference sequence). The CDR3 sequence is CATSNLNHNEQFF. The DNA of the CDR3 is TGTGCCACCAGCAACCTTAACCACAATGAGCAGTTCTTC.

This clonotype showed up many times. The chain combines TRBV11-2 with TRBJ2-3; 12 bases are shared with TRBD2. CDR3 length: 17 residues. From germline, CDR1 is SGHAT and CDR2 FQNNGV. The V gene end was trimmed by 3 bases and the J gene end by 2 bases; junction bases not matched to a gene: 6. The CDR3 nucleotides read TGTGCCAGCAGCTTGACTAGCGGGGGCCTACCCACAGATACGCAGTATTTT. Protein: CASSLTSGGLPTDTQYF.

This clonotype has a count of ten or more. The chain couples TRBV12-3 or TRBV12-4 to TRBJ2-3; tentatively, D is TRBD2 (6 bases). Trimming took 5 bases from V and 0 from J, leaving 18 bases between them. This CDR3 is built from 17 residues. CDR3 DNA sequence: TGTGCCAGCAGTGGACCGGCTCTAGCGAGGAGCACAGATACGCAGTATTTT. Protein sequence: CASSGPALARSTDTQYF.

This clonotype was recorded many times. The genes are TRBV7-2 and TRBJ2-3; the D gene could be TRBD1 or TRBD2 (5 bases each). Deletions cut 2 bases from V and 0 bases from J, with 9 bases between. Germline values: CDR1 SGHTA, CDR2 FQGNSA. The CDR3 has 15 residues. The CDR3 coding sequence is TGTGCCAGCAGCTTAAGAGGGGTTAGCACAGATACGCAGTATTTT. As protein: CASSLRGVSTDTQYF. Looking up the rest from reference TRBV7-2 and TRBJ2-3 gives the full variable domain: GAGVSQSPSNKVTEKGKDVELRCDPISGHTALYWYRQSLGQGLEFLIYFQGNSAPDKSGLPSDRFSAERTGGSVSTLTIQRTQQEDSAVYLCASSLRGVSTDTQYFGPGTRLTVL.

This clonotype has a count of ten or more. The chain couples TRBV5-1 to TRBJ2-7, with 7 nucleotides matching TRBD1. This CDR3 region has 14 residues. Trimming took 7 bases from V and 4 from J; bases not matched to a gene: 11. Germline V CDR1 and CDR2: SGHRS, YFSETQ. CDR3 region: CASSWDSSLYEQYF. DNA of the CDR3: TGCGCCAGCTCCTGGGACAGCTCTCTTTACGAGCAGTACTTC.

This clonotype was detected a few times. The rearrangement joins TRBV4-3 to TRBJ1-6; 8 nucleotides match TRBD1. The germline V gene has CDR1 LGHNA and CDR2 YSLEER. The CDR3 sequence is 15 residues long. V shed 0 bases, J shed 11 bases, and the junction held 6 bases outside the gene matches. The CDR3 DNA sequence: TGCGCCAGCAGCCAAGAGCCGACAGGGGTGGCACCCCTCCACTTT. Amino acids: CASSQEPTGVAPLHF.

This clonotype was found many times. This chain uses TRBV7-2 with TRBJ2-7; 7 bases align to TRBD2. The CDR3 spans 17 residues. In germline, CDR1 is SGHTA, CDR2 FQGNSA. Trimming removed 1 base from V and 0 bases from J; junction bases left unmatched: 9. Written as DNA, the CDR3 is TGTGCCAGCAGCTTAGGCCACCTAGCGGCTAGCTCCTACGAGCAGTACTTC. Amino acid sequence: CASSLGHLAASSYEQYF.

The table lists this clonotype with many counts. This sequence joins TRBV12-3 or TRBV12-4 and TRBJ2-7; D possibly corresponds to TRBD1 (6 bases). The CDR3 consists of 14 residues. V was shortened by 2 bases and J by 5 bases, with 13 bases between the two germline ends. CDR3 in amino acids: CASSLQGLENEQYF. The CDR3 coding sequence is TGTGCCAGCAGTTTACAGGGGCTGGAGAACGAGCAGTACTTC.

This clonotype was recorded many times. The rearrangement joins TRBV7-9 to TRBJ2-2; D possibly matches TRBD1 or TRBD2 (5 bases each). The V end was cut by 0 bases, the J end by 5 bases, with 10 bases between. Germline V CDR1 and CDR2: SEHNR, FQNEAQ (reference sequence). CDR3 length: 15 amino acids. The DNA of the CDR3 is TGTGCCAGCAGCTTAGCAGGGGACCGGACCGGGGAGCTGTTTTTT. Translation: CASSLAGDRTGELFF.

Many counts were recorded for this clonotype. The rearrangement joins TRBV20-1 to TRBJ1-4; D is unresolved. V shed 0 bases and J shed 8 bases, with 13 bases lying between them. CDR1 DFQATT and CDR2 SNEGSKA come from the germline V gene (reference sequence). CDR3 length: 14 amino acids. CDR3 residues: CSARDRGLLEKLFF. The CDR3 coding sequence is TGCAGTGCTAGAGATCGGGGATTGCTAGAAAAACTGTTTTTT.

Many counts were recorded for this clonotype. The rearrangement uses TRBV20-1 and TRBJ2-7; 10 nucleotides align to TRBD2. CDR3 length: 18 residues. Germline V CDR1 and CDR2: DFQATT, SNEGSKA (reference sequence). Unmatched junction bases numbered 17, after V lost 1 base and J lost 5 bases. CDR3 DNA sequence: TGCAGTGCTAGAGTTTCGGTCCAAGGGGCTAGCGGGAGTCACGAGCAGTACTTC. This translates into CSARVSVQGASGSHEQYF.

Many counts were recorded for this clonotype. The chain carries TRBV5-1 and TRBJ2-7, with D unresolved. The length of the CDR3 is 14 residues. V dropped 10 bases and J dropped 0 bases, with 17 bases sitting between them. From germline, CDR1 is SGHRS and CDR2 YFSETQ. This CDR3 reads CACRFDMASYEQYF. The DNA for the CDR3 is TGCGCCTGCCGATTTGATATGGCCTCCTACGAGCAGTACTTC.

The chain links TRBV7-2 to TRBJ2-1, with D hard to call. V lost 0 bases, J lost 2 bases, and 11 bases lay in between. CDR3 length: 16 amino acids. CDR1 is SGHTA and CDR2 is FQGNSA in the germline V gene. DNA for the CDR3: TGTGCCAGCAGCTTAGCGTTTGGGCTGACCTACAATGAGCAGTTCTTC. It encodes CASSLAFGLTYNEQFF.

This clonotype was observed at least ten times. V and J are TRBV10-3 and TRBJ2-7, with a weak D call TRBD1 (6 bases). Germline V gene lookup returns CDR1 ENHRY and CDR2 SYGVKD. The CDR3 is 12 residues long. V was trimmed by 6 bases and J by 4 bases, leaving 10 bases between them. The CDR3: CAISPTGYEQYF. CDR3 nucleotides: TGTGCCATCAGCCCAACAGGGTACGAGCAGTACTTC.

There are many counts of this clonotype. The rearrangement joins TRBV29-1 to TRBJ2-1; D remains unclear. Trimming pared 5 bases from V and 3 bases from J, leaving 11 bases between. Looked up from germline, CDR1 is SQVTM and CDR2 is ANQGSEA. The CDR3 totals 13 residues. The CDR3 DNA sequence: TGCAGCGTTTCCGGGCCGAACTACAATGAGCAGTTCTTC. This translates into CSVSGPNYNEQFF.

This clonotype has a count of ten or more. V usage is TRBV12-3 or TRBV12-4 and J usage is TRBJ2-3; the D is unclear. The CDR3 consists of 12 residues. V was trimmed by 7 bases and J by 2 bases, leaving 7 bases between them. CDR3 protein: CASTRATDTQYF. The CDR3 DNA sequence: TGTGCCAGCACTCGTGCCACAGATACGCAGTATTTT.

This clonotype came up many times. The chain carries TRBV6-5 and TRBJ2-3; 12 bases align to TRBD2. From germline, CDR1 is MNHEY and CDR2 SVGAGI. V dropped 4 bases and J dropped 3; count of bases not matched to a gene: 8. The length of the CDR3 is 17 residues. The CDR3 sequence: CASSFTSGGPGTDTQYF. The CDR3 nucleotides read TGTGCCAGCAGTTTTACTAGCGGGGGGCCCGGAACAGATACGCAGTATTTT.

This clonotype was seen many times. This sequence joins TRBV28 and TRBJ2-1, with 10 bases that match TRBD2. This CDR3 region has 15 residues. The V gene's germline CDR1 is MDHEN and CDR2 SYDVKM. Unmatched junction bases numbered 4, after V lost 8 bases and J lost 0 bases. This chain's CDR3 is CASRPSGSSYNEQFF. The DNA for the CDR3 is TGTGCCAGCCGACCTAGCGGGAGCTCCTACAATGAGCAGTTCTTC.

This clonotype has ten or more counts. V usage is TRBV27 and J usage is TRBJ1-1, with 8 positions matching TRBD1. Germline V CDR1 and CDR2: MNHEY, SMNVEV (reference sequence). The CDR3 has 16 residues. Losses at the gene ends were 1 base for V and 4 bases for J; bases not matched to a gene: 8. The CDR3 nucleotides read TGTGCCAGCAGTTTATACCGGACAGGGTCGGGCACTGAAGCTTTCTTT. Its translation: CASSLYRTGSGTEAFF.

Many counts were recorded for this clonotype. The V and J genes are TRBV7-9 and TRBJ2-7, with D perhaps TRBD1 or TRBD2 (5 bases each). The CDR3 sequence is 16 residues long. Trimming took 2 bases from V and 5 from J, leaving 19 bases between them. The germline CDR1 and CDR2 sequences are SEHNR and FQNEAQ (reference sequence). The CDR3 DNA is TGTGCCAGCAGCTTATCAAGGGACCTCCCACCGGACGAGCAGTACTTC. Translated: CASSLSRDLPPDEQYF. Full variable domain (remainder filled in from reference TRBV7-9 and TRBJ2-7): DTGVSQNPRHKITKRGQNVTFRCDPISEHNRLYWYRQTLGQGPEFLTYFQNEAQLEKSRLLSDRFSAERPKGSFSTLEIQRTEQGDSAMYLCASSLSRDLPPDEQYFGPGTRLTVT.

The chain couples TRBV27 to TRBJ2-1; perhaps D is TRBD1 or TRBD2 (5 bases each). Trimming pared 3 bases from V and 2 bases from J, leaving 11 bases between. The CDR3 is 15 amino acids. The germline V gene encodes CDR1 MNHEY and CDR2 SMNVEV (reference sequence). For the CDR3, the DNA is TGTGCCAGCAGTTTTTCGGGACGGCCCTACAATGAGCAGTTCTTC. It translates to CASSFSGRPYNEQFF.

This clonotype was observed at least ten times. The chain joins TRBV20-1 to TRBJ2-3; TRBD2 matches 12 bases. V shed 6 bases, J shed 7 bases, and the junction held 11 bases outside the gene matches. The CDR3 runs to 15 residues. Germline lookup yields CDR1 DFQATT and CDR2 SNEGSKA (reference sequence). CDR3 coding DNA: TGCAGTGCCCCACCGACTAGCGGGAGTGTATATACGCAGTATTTT. It codes for CSAPPTSGSVYTQYF.